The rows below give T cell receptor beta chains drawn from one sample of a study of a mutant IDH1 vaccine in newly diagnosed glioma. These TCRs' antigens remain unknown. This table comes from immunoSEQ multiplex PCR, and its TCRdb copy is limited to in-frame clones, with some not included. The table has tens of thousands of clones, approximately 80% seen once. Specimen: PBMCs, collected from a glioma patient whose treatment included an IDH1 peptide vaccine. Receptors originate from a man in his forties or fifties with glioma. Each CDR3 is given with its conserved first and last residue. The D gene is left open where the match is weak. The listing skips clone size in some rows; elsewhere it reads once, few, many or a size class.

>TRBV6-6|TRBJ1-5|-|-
CASLAANGNQPQHF
TGTGCCAGCCTGGCAGCGAATGGCAATCAGCCCCAGCATTTT
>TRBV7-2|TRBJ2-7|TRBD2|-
CASSALAESSYEQYF
TGTGCCAGCAGCGCACTAGCGGAAAGCTCCTACGAGCAGTACTTC
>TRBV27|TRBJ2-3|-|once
CASSEETRPSTDTQYF
TGTGCCAGCAGTGAGGAGACAAGACCTAGCACAGATACGCAGTATTTT
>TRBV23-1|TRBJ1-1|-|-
CASSQSRNTEAFF
TGCGCCAGCAGTCAATCCCGGAACACTGAAGCTTTCTTT
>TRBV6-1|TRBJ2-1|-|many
CASSQGGSYNEQFF
TGTGCCAGCAGCCAAGGGGGCTCCTACAATGAGCAGTTCTTC
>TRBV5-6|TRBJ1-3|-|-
CASSFSAREVNTIYF
TGTGCCAGCAGCTTCTCGGCCAGGGAGGTTAACACCATATATTTT
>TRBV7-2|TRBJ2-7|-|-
CASSLRTALDEQYF
TGTGCCAGCTCTCTTCGGACAGCGCTCGACGAGCAGTACTTC
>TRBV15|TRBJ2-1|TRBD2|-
CATSRTSGGGNEQFF
TGTGCCACCAGCAGGACTAGCGGAGGCGGGAATGAGCAGTTCTTC
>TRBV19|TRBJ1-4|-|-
CASSNGGRSFEKLFF
TGTGCCAGTAGTAATGGAGGACGGTCGTTTGAAAAACTGTTTTTT
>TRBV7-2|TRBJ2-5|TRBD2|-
CASSSSGTPLRTQYF
TGTGCCAGCAGCTCAAGCGGGACCCCCTTACGGACCCAGTACTTC
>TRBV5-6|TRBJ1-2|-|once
CASSWPGLLNYGYTF
TGTGCCAGCAGCTGGCCGGGACTTTTGAACTATGGCTACACCTTC
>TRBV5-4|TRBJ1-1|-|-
CASSLAGMNTEAFF
TGTGCCAGCAGCTTGGCAGGGATGAACACTGAAGCTTTCTTT
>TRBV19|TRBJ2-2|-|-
CACKNQVSNTGELFF
TGTGCCTGTAAAAACCAGGTTTCGAACACCGGGGAGCTGTTTTTT
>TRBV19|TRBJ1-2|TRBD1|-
CASSSLPTTGRGGYTF
TGTGCCAGTAGTTCCCTGCCTACGACAGGGAGGGGAGGCTACACCTTC
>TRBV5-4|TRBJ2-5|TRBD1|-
CASSHGPGQGRKETQYF
TGTGCCAGCAGCCACGGTCCGGGACAGGGGCGAAAAGAGACCCAGTACTTC
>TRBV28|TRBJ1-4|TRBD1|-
CASRTGVRNEKLFF
TGTGCCAGCAGGACAGGGGTTCGGAATGAAAAACTGTTTTTT
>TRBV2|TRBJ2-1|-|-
CATNRDFYNEQFF
TGTGCCACTAACCGCGACTTCTACAATGAGCAGTTCTTC
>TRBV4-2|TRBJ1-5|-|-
CASSQDPNSNQPQHF
TGTGCCAGCAGCCAAGATCCAAATAGCAATCAGCCCCAGCATTTT
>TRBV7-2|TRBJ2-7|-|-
CASSLGRHEQYF
TGTGCCAGCTCTTTGGGTCGCCACGAGCAGTACTTC
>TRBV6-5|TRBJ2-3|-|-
CASSYSKVTDTQYF
TGTGCCAGCAGTTACTCGAAAGTAACAGATACGCAGTATTTT
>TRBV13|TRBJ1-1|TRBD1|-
CASSLGRTGREAFF
TGTGCCAGCAGCTTAGGCCGGACAGGGCGTGAAGCTTTCTTT
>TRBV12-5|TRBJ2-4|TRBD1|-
CASGSPARGNIQYF
TGTGCTAGTGGTTCCCCCGCCAGGGGGAACATTCAGTACTTC
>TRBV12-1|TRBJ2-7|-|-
CASSFGDRSHEQYF
TGTGCCAGCAGCTTTGGCGACAGGTCCCACGAGCAGTACTTC
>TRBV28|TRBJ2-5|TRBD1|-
CASRSPGQGETQYF
TGTGCCAGCAGGAGTCCGGGACAGGGGGAGACCCAGTACTTC
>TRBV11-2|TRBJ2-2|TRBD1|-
CASSLGGQGASAGELFF
TGTGCCAGCAGCTTAGGTGGCCAGGGGGCGTCTGCCGGGGAGCTGTTTTTT
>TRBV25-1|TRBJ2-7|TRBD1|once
CASSPALGQGYYEQYF
TGTGCCAGCAGCCCTGCTCTTGGACAGGGATACTACGAGCAGTACTTC
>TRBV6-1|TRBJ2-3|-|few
CASSEAGGGTDTQYF
TGTGCCAGCAGTGAAGCTGGAGGGGGAACAGATACGCAGTATTTT
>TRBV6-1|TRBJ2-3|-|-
CASDGGADTQYF
TGTGCCAGCGACGGAGGGGCAGATACGCAGTATTTT
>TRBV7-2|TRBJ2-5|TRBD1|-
CASSPTGAETQYF
TGTGCCAGCAGCCCTACAGGGGCGGAGACCCAGTACTTC
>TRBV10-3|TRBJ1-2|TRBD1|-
CAISDLGQGYGYTF
TGTGCCATCAGTGATCTGGGACAGGGTTATGGCTACACCTTC
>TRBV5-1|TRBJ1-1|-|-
CASSWTDRNTEAFF
TGCGCCAGCAGCTGGACGGACAGGAACACTGAAGCTTTCTTT
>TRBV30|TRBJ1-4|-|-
CAWSTEGWTGEKLFF
TGTGCCTGGAGTACTGAGGGGTGGACCGGCGAAAAACTGTTTTTT
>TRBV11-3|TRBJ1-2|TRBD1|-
CASSLRGRDYGYTF
TGTGCCAGCAGCTTGAGGGGGCGCGACTATGGCTACACCTTC
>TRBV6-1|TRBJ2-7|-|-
CASSDRQIPGYEQYF
TGTGCCAGCAGTGACCGACAAATCCCTGGCTACGAGCAGTACTTC
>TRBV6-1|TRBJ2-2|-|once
CASSERRNTGELFF
TGTGCCAGCAGTGAACGCCGAAACACCGGGGAGCTGTTTTTT
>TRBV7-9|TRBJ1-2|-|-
CASSLAVQGNYGYTF
TGTGCCAGCAGCTTAGCGGTTCAGGGGAACTATGGCTACACCTTC
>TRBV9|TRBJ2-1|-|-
CASSPLGSSYNEQFF
TGTGCCAGCAGCCCCCTGGGGAGCTCCTACAATGAGCAGTTCTTC
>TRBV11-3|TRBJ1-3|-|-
CASSLGGERGNTIYF
TGTGCCAGCAGCCTTGGAGGGGAGCGTGGAAACACCATATATTTT
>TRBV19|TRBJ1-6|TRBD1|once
CASTRTGLNSPLHF
TGTGCCAGTACGCGGACAGGATTGAATTCACCCCTCCACTTT
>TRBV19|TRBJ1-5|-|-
CASSIETRVSNQPQHF
TGTGCCAGTAGTATAGAAACTCGAGTAAGCAATCAGCCCCAGCATTTT
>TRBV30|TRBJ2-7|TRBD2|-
CAWSRGGTGMGEQYF
TGTGCCTGGAGTCGGGGGGGCACAGGGATGGGCGAGCAGTACTTC
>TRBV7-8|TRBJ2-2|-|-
CASSPSSSPHGELFF
TGTGCCAGCAGCCCCTCTAGTAGCCCCCACGGGGAGCTGTTTTTT
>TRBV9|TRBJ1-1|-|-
CASSGDMATEAFF
TGTGCCAGCAGCGGTGATATGGCCACTGAAGCTTTCTTT
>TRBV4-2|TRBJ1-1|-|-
CASSQETNTEAFF
TGTGCCAGCAGCCAAGAAACGAACACTGAAGCTTTCTTT
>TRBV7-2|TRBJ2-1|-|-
CASSLDRQNEQFF
TGTGCCAGCAGCTTAGATCGGCAAAATGAGCAGTTCTTC